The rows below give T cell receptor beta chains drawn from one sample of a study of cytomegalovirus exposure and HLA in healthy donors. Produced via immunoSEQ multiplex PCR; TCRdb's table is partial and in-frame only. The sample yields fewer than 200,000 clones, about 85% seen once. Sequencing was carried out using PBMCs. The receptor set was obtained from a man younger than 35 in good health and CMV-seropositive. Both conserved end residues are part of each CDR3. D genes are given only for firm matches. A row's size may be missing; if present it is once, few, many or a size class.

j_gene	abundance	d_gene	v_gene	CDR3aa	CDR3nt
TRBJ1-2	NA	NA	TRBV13	CASSSQDSLNYGYTF	TGTGCCAGCAGTTCTCAGGACTCCCTCAACTATGGCTACACCTTC
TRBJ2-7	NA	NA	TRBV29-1	CSVAAGAGSYEQYF	TGCAGCGTTGCAGCGGGCGCGGGCTCCTACGAGCAGTACTTC
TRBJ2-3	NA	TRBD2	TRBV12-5	CASGLDQPGGYF	TGTGCTAGTGGTTTGGACCAGCCGGGGGGGTATTTT
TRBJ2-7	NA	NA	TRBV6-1	CASSGRGVSYEQYF	TGTGCCAGCAGTGGCAGGGGGGTCTCCTACGAGCAGTACTTC
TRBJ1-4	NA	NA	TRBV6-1	CASSEVGGAEKLFF	TGTGCCAGCAGTGAAGTGGGGGGAGCTGAAAAACTGTTTTTT
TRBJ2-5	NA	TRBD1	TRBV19	CASRQGLRETQYF	TGTGCCAGTCGACAGGGATTAAGAGAGACCCAGTACTTC
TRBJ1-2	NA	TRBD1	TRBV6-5	CASTADRGKDGYTF	TGTGCCAGCACGGCAGACAGGGGAAAGGATGGCTACACCTTC
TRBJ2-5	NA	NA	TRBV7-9	CASSFRETQYF	TGTGCCAGCAGCTTCCGAGAGACCCAGTACTTC
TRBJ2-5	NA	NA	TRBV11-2	CASSLGGPQETQYF	TGTGCCAGCAGCTTAGGGGGGCCCCAAGAGACCCAGTACTTC
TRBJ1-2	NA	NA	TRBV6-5	CASGRGGLYGYTF	TGTGCCAGCGGAAGGGGAGGGCTTTATGGCTACACCTTC
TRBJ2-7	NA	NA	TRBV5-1	CASSLASGSYEQYF	TGCGCCAGCAGCTTGGCCTCAGGCTCCTACGAGCAGTACTTC
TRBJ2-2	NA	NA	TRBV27	CASSFYLSPGELFF	TGTGCCAGCAGTTTTTATTTAAGCCCCGGGGAGCTGTTTTTT
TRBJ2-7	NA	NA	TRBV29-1	CSVGGEASYEQYF	TGCAGCGTTGGGGGGGAAGCCTCCTACGAGCAGTACTTC
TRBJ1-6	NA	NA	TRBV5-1	CASSLDSSSYNSPLHF	TGCGCCAGCAGCCTGGACTCAAGCTCCTATAATTCACCCCTCCACTTT
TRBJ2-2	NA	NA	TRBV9	CASSVAAGARGGELFF	TGTGCCAGCAGCGTAGCGGCGGGGGCGCGAGGCGGGGAGCTGTTTTTT
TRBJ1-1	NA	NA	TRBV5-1	CASSLEGSRVNTEAFF	TGCGCCAGCAGCTTGGAAGGGTCGAGGGTGAACACTGAAGCTTTCTTT
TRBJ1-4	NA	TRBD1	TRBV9	CASSGAGGESGEKLFF	TGTGCCAGCAGCGGGGCAGGGGGCGAGTCGGGGGAAAAACTGTTTTTT
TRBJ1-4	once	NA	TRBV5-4	CASRDSTNEKLFF	TGTGCCAGCAGGGACTCAACTAATGAAAAACTGTTTTTT
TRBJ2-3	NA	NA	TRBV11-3	CASSSHIGGGQDTQYF	TGTGCCAGCAGCTCCCACATTGGGGGGGGGCAAGATACGCAGTATTTT
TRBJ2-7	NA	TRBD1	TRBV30	CAWSAGQGVDEQYF	TGTGCCTGGAGTGCCGGACAGGGAGTTGACGAGCAGTACTTC
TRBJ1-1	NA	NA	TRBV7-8	CASSPDSTEAFF	TGTGCCAGCAGCCCAGACAGCACTGAAGCTTTCTTT
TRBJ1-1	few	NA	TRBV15	CATSKDMNTEAFF	TGTGCCACCAGCAAGGACATGAACACTGAAGCTTTCTTT
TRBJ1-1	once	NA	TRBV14	CASSQDKGTLNTEAFF	TGTGCCAGCAGCCAAGATAAAGGGACACTGAACACTGAAGCTTTCTTT
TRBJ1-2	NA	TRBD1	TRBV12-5	CASGMGQPLDYGYTF	TGTGCTAGTGGTATGGGACAGCCCCTTGACTATGGCTACACCTTC
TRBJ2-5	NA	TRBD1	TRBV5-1	CASSWGQPQETQYF	TGCGCCAGCAGCTGGGGACAGCCTCAAGAGACCCAGTACTTC
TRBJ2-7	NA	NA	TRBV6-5	CASSGRGFLRQYF	TGTGCCAGCAGTGGGCGGGGCTTTTTAAGGCAGTACTTC
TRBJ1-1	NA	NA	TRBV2	CARYKTGVDTEAFF	TGTGCCAGATATAAGACAGGCGTAGACACTGAAGCTTTCTTT